These 20 T cell receptor beta chains were sequenced from one sample in a study of cytomegalovirus exposure and HLA in healthy donors. The PCR made use of 60 Vbeta and 13 Jbeta primers. Here immunoSEQ multiplex PCR was the method, and the copy in TCRdb shows in-frame clones only, minus some. The profile covers 55,000 to 80,000 clones, with roughly 76% appearing a single time and under 9% taken by the ten largest. The material sequenced was PBMCs. The receptor set was obtained from a man aged 60-69 years in good health and CMV-seropositive.

The rearrangement uses TRBV7-8 and TRBJ2-2, with 9 positions matching TRBD2. Trimming removed 4 bases from V and 5 bases from J; junction bases left unmatched: 8. Germline CDR1 and CDR2: SGHVS and FQNEAQ. This CDR3 spans 16 amino acids. In DNA, the CDR3 is TGTGCCAGCAGCTCCTCCGCGGGGGGGAAAACCGGGGAGCTGTTTTTT. It encodes CASSSSAGGKTGELFF.

V gene TRBV5-1 combines with J gene TRBJ2-6; no firm D call. CDR1 SGHRS and CDR2 YFSETQ come from the germline V gene. CDR3 size: 16 residues. Trimming removed 4 bases at V and 4 bases at J, with 15 bases between. The CDR3 nucleotides read TGCGCCAGCAGCGCCGGAGATACGGCGGGGGCCAACGTCCTGACTTTC. Amino acids: CASSAGDTAGANVLTF.

J is TRBJ1-2 and V is TRBV28; tentatively, D is TRBD1 (5 bases). The germline V and J ends were trimmed by 5 bases and 3 bases, with 10 bases remaining between them. The CDR3 spans 13 residues. Germline assignment: CDR1 MDHEN and CDR2 SYDVKM. CDR3 region: CASSPQGYYGYTF. CDR3 in DNA: TGTGCCAGCAGTCCCCAGGGCTACTATGGCTACACCTTC.

CDR3 amino acids: CASRLTGGNTGELFF. The CDR3 DNA reads as TGTGCCAGCAGGCTAACAGGGGGCAACACCGGGGAGCTGTTTTTT. This chain uses TRBV6-1 with TRBJ2-2; 9 bases fit TRBD1. CDR1 MNHNS and CDR2 SASEGT come from the germline V gene. Losses at the gene ends were 6 bases for V and 2 bases for J; bases not matched to a gene: 4. This CDR3 is 15 amino acids long.

The V call is TRBV25-1, the J call TRBJ1-1; D is ambiguous. The V and J ends lost 6 bases and 1 base respectively, with 6 bases between them. This CDR3 is 12 amino acids long. CDR1 is MGHDK and CDR2 is SYGVNS in the germline V gene. The CDR3 nucleotides are TGTGCCAGCAGACTAGGGAACACTGAAGCTTTCTTT. Its protein is CASRLGNTEAFF.

J is TRBJ2-3 and V is TRBV5-6; 9 nucleotides line up with TRBD1. Germline V gene sequence: CDR1 SGHDT, CDR2 YYEEEE. Trimming took 0 bases from V and 2 from J; bases not matched to a gene: 1. This CDR3 is 15 amino acids long. The chain's CDR3 is CASSLGDRATDTQYF. CDR3 sequence (DNA): TGTGCCAGCAGCTTGGGGGACAGGGCCACAGATACGCAGTATTTT.

The CDR3 loop reads CASSVRNTEAFF. CDR3 nucleotides: TGTGCCAGCAGTGTGAGGAACACTGAAGCTTTCTTT. The gene calls are TRBV2 and TRBJ1-1; D is undetermined. Trimming shortened V by 4 bases and J by 1 base, and 4 bases separated the two germline ends. The germline CDR1 and CDR2 sequences are SNHLY and FYNNEI. This CDR3 comprises 12 residues. Together with reference TRBV2 and TRBJ1-1, the CDR3 gives the full variable domain: EPEVTQTPSHQVTQMGQEVILRCVPISNHLYFYWYRQILGQKVEFLVSFYNNEISEKSEIFDDQFSVERPDGSNFTLKIRSTKLEDSAMYFCASSVRNTEAFFGQGTRLTVV.

The V gene is TRBV27, the J gene TRBJ1-2, with 7 bases matching TRBD1. V lost 3 bases and J lost 8; bases outside the gene matches: 12. The CDR3 runs to 15 residues. Germline-derived CDR1 and CDR2 are MNHEY and SMNVEV (reference sequence). The CDR3 bases are TGTGCCAGCAGTTTCTCGACAGGGAACATTCTCGGCTACACCTTC. It codes for CASSFSTGNILGYTF.

The chain combines TRBV10-2 with TRBJ2-1, with 12 bases aligning to TRBD2. Losses at the gene ends were 6 bases for V and 6 bases for J; bases not matched to a gene: 6. In germline, CDR1 is WSHSY, CDR2 SAAADI. The CDR3 sequence is 15 residues long. CDR3 sequence: CASSSSGRAFNEQFF. In DNA, the CDR3 is TGCGCCAGCAGCTCTAGCGGGAGGGCTTTCAATGAGCAGTTCTTC.

The chain uses TRBV6-1 and TRBJ2-3, with D tentatively TRBD2 (6 bases). CDR1 and CDR2 (germline): MNHNS, SASEGT. CDR3 length: 17 residues. Between the trimmed V and J ends, which lost 4 bases and 0 bases, there was a span of 17 bases. CDR3 residues: CASSGALASFSTDTQYF. The CDR3 DNA reads TGTGCCAGCAGTGGGGCCCTAGCGTCCTTCAGCACAGATACGCAGTATTTT.

The rearrangement joins TRBV5-6 to TRBJ1-5; D is uncertain. Germline V gives CDR1 SGHDT, CDR2 YYEEEE. Between the trimmed V and J ends, which lost 4 bases and 6 bases, there was a span of 11 bases. This CDR3 has 13 amino acids. The CDR3 nucleotides read TGTGCCAGCAGCCCGGGAGCGGGTCAGCCCCAGCATTTT. It encodes CASSPGAGQPQHF.

The rearrangement links TRBV6-1 to TRBJ1-2; a weak D match, TRBD1 (6 bases). The CDR3 covers 13 residues. Deletions cut 5 bases from V and 4 bases from J, with 11 bases between. Germline CDR1 reads MNHNS; CDR2 reads SASEGT. DNA for the CDR3: TGTGCCAGCAGTTATGGACAGTCCTATGGCTACACCTTC. Translated: CASSYGQSYGYTF.

This chain links TRBV6-5 with TRBJ1-2; D is undetermined. The CDR3 sequence is 12 residues long. Deletions cut 8 bases from V and 7 bases from J, with 14 bases between. CDR1 and CDR2 from the germline V gene are MNHEY and SVGAGI. The CDR3 sequence is CASASGGLGYTF. In DNA, the CDR3 is TGTGCCAGCGCATCGGGCGGGCTTGGCTACACCTTC.

This clone was seen only a few times. The chain uses TRBV6-4 and TRBJ1-1; D may be TRBD1 (5 bases). The CDR3 loop spans 17 amino acids. Germline CDR1 is MRHNA and CDR2 is SNTAGT. V was pared by 6 bases and J by 7 bases, with 27 bases between. CDR3 DNA sequence: TGTGCCAGCAGATTGACTTACAGGACCTCCAAAGAAAGTGAAGCTTTCTTT. Its protein product is CASRLTYRTSKESEAFF.

This clone came up a few times. This chain joins TRBV15 and TRBJ1-1; TRBD1 aligns across 8 bases. J gave up 1 base and V 1 base, and 8 bases lay outside the gene matches. The CDR3 length is 17 residues. CDR1 and CDR2 (germline): LNHNV, YYDKDF (reference sequence). The CDR3 protein is CATSRALQGASNTEAFF. Written as DNA, the CDR3 is TGTGCCACCAGCAGAGCTCTCCAGGGGGCATCGAACACTGAAGCTTTCTTT.

This clone was picked up a small number of times. This sequence joins TRBV4-2 and TRBJ2-7, with 9 nucleotides matching TRBD2. V lost 0 bases and J lost 5; bases outside the gene matches: 8. From germline, CDR1 is LGHNA and CDR2 YNFKEQ. The CDR3 length is 16 residues. For the CDR3, the DNA is TGTGCCAGCAGCCAAGACCTCTCTAGCGGGGTTGACGAGCAGTACTTC. This sequence encodes CASSQDLSSGVDEQYF.

This chain connects TRBV19 to TRBJ1-5; the D is unclear. CDR3 length: 13 residues. Germline V gives CDR1 LNHDA, CDR2 SQIVND (reference sequence). V gave up 5 bases and J gave up 4 bases, with 9 bases separating them. CDR3 amino acids: CASSDTANQPQHF. For the CDR3, the DNA is TGTGCCAGTAGTGATACAGCTAATCAGCCCCAGCATTTT.

This chain connects TRBV5-1 to TRBJ2-5; 9 positions match TRBD2. The J call may be wrong; the DNA end is better matched by TRBJ2-7. CDR1 is SGHRS and CDR2 is YFSETQ in the germline V gene. The CDR3 has 16 residues. The CDR3 nucleotides are TGCGCCAGCAGCTTGATCTCGGGACTAGCTGGCTACGAGCAGTACTTC. Its translation is CASSLISGLAGYEQYF.

This chain connects TRBV7-9 to TRBJ2-5, with 7 bases identical to TRBD2. Gene TRBJ2-7 matches the end of the DNA better, so the J call may be wrong. Germline V CDR1 and CDR2: SEHNR, FQNEAQ (reference sequence). The CDR3 length is 13 residues. In DNA form, the CDR3 reads TGTGCCAGCAGCCTTGCGGGAGACCACGAGCAGTACTTC. This encodes CASSLAGDHEQYF.

This sequence joins TRBV6-6 and TRBJ2-2, with TRBD2 as a possible D gene (5 bases). The CDR3 loop spans 14 amino acids. Trimming shortened V by 5 bases and J by 7 bases, and 14 bases separated the two germline ends. Germline V CDR1 and CDR2: MNHNY, SVGAGI (reference sequence). In nucleotides, the CDR3 is TGTGCCAGCAGTACTAGAATTAACGGCGGGGAGCTGTTTTTT. It yields the protein CASSTRINGGELFF.